Each of the 29 T cell receptor beta chains below was sequenced from the same sample in a study of T-cell memory formation after mild COVID-19. TCRdb processed the 5' RACE reads anew with MiXCR; each CDR3 protein has one entry. The sample contains about 190,000 distinct CDR3 sequences, 27% of which appear only once. The sample taken for sequencing was PBMCs or a T cell subset sorted from them (not recorded which). These receptors were obtained from an adult woman who had mild COVID-19 (a few samples of this study predate the infection). Cell type and time point are not known.

The genes are TRBV29-1 and TRBJ2-7; TRBD2 matches at 7 bases. V lost 4 bases and J lost 3; bases outside the gene matches: 9. This CDR3 comprises 14 residues. Germline CDR1 reads SQVTM; CDR2 reads ANQGSEA. This CDR3 reads CSVGRTGGDYEQYF. DNA of the CDR3: TGCAGCGTTGGCCGCACGGGAGGAGACTACGAGCAGTACTTC.

The J gene is TRBJ1-5, the V gene TRBV24-1; a possible D gene is TRBD1 (5 bases). The length of the CDR3 is 15 residues. Germline V CDR1 and CDR2: KGHDR, SFDVKD. The ends were cut back, 1 base at V and 6 bases at J, with 12 bases in the middle. CDR3 sequence reads: CATSDLPRVGQPQHF. The CDR3 DNA reads as TGTGCCACCAGTGATTTACCCAGGGTCGGTCAGCCCCAGCATTTT.

This clonotype was counted a few times. This sequence joins TRBV30 and TRBJ2-3; D is possibly TRBD2 (5 bases). This CDR3 spans 14 amino acids. Trimming pared 2 bases from V and 6 bases from J, leaving 15 bases between. In germline, CDR1 is GTSNPN, CDR2 SVGIG (reference sequence). CDR3 amino acids: CAWSTGLPGDTQYF. For the CDR3, the DNA is TGTGCCTGGAGTACCGGACTCCCCGGCGATACGCAGTATTTT.

Ten or more counts support this clonotype. V usage is TRBV27 and J usage is TRBJ2-2, with 7 nucleotides matching TRBD1. The CDR3 sequence is 16 residues long. Germline CDR1 is MNHEY and CDR2 is SMNVEV (reference sequence). V shed 5 bases, J shed 0 bases, and the junction held 6 bases outside the gene matches. The CDR3 coding sequence is TGTGCCAGCAGTGACAGGGCTGGTACGAACACCGGGGAGCTGTTTTTT. Its protein product is CASSDRAGTNTGELFF.

In this sample, this clonotype turned up a few times. The rearrangement links TRBV4-1 to TRBJ2-7; 9 positions agree with TRBD2. This CDR3 comprises 16 residues. V shed 1 base, J shed 3 bases, and the junction held 7 bases outside the gene matches. From germline, CDR1 is MGHRA and CDR2 YSYEKL. The chain's CDR3 is CASSQGGIAGDYEQYF. In nucleotides, the CDR3 is TGCGCCAGCAGCCAAGGGGGAATAGCGGGAGACTACGAGCAGTACTTC.

The chain links TRBV7-3 to TRBJ2-1; the match to TRBD2 covers 7 bases. Germline CDR1 is SGHTA and CDR2 is FQGTGA. The CDR3 contains 13 residues. The junction had 4 bases not matched to a gene; V was cut back by 5 bases and J by 6 bases. CDR3 nucleotides: TGTGCCAGCAGCCTCGGGACTACCAATGAGCAGTTCTTC. This encodes CASSLGTTNEQFF.

This clonotype was seen a handful of times. This chain links TRBV12-3 or TRBV12-4 with TRBJ1-1; TRBD1 matches at 9 bases. J was trimmed by 0 bases and V by 5 bases; bases with no gene match: 4. This CDR3 spans 15 amino acids. Written as DNA, the CDR3 is TGTGCCAGCAGTATCAGGACAGGGGTGAACACTGAAGCTTTCTTT. Protein: CASSIRTGVNTEAFF.

This clonotype was counted between two and nine times. This CDR3 reads CASSVDGGYSYNEQFF. The CDR3 DNA is TGTGCCAGCAGCGTAGATGGCGGATACTCCTACAATGAGCAGTTCTTC. The chain employs TRBV9 and TRBJ2-1; D remains ambiguous. From germline, CDR1 is SGDLS and CDR2 YYNGEE. V dropped 0 bases and J dropped 0 bases, with 10 bases sitting between them. This CDR3 comprises 16 residues. The complete variable domain, with remaining parts taken from reference TRBV9 and TRBJ2-1, reads DSGVTQTPKHLITATGQRVTLRCSPRSGDLSVYWYQQSLDQGLQFLIQYYNGEERAKGNILERFSAQQFPDLHSELNLSSLELGDSALYFCASSVDGGYSYNEQFFGPGTRLTVL.

This clonotype was observed a handful of times. The rearrangement uses TRBV4-1 and TRBJ1-2, with D hard to call. The germline V and J ends were trimmed by 1 base and 4 bases, with 13 bases remaining between them. CDR3 length equals 15 residues. The germline V gene encodes CDR1 MGHRA and CDR2 YSYEKL. The CDR3 bases are TGCGCCAGCAGCCAAGCCGGTCCGGGGAGCTATGGCTACACCTTC. Amino acids: CASSQAGPGSYGYTF.

This clonotype showed up just a few times. The rearrangement links TRBV7-6 to TRBJ1-4; 11 bases are shared with TRBD1. This CDR3 region has 17 residues. The V gene end was trimmed by 4 bases and the J gene end by 7 bases; junction bases not matched to a gene: 11. From germline, CDR1 is SGHVS and CDR2 FNYEAQ. The CDR3 bases are TGTGCCAGCAGCTCGGGGGACAGGGGGGTAGGGGGTGAAAAACTGTTTTTT. It translates to CASSSGDRGVGGEKLFF. Complete variable domain (other parts from reference TRBV7-6 and TRBJ1-4): GAGVSQSPRYKVTKRGQDVALRCDPISGHVSLYWYRQALGQGPEFLTYFNYEAQQDKSGLPNDRFSAERPEGSISTLTIQRTEQRDSAMYRCASSSGDRGVGGEKLFFGSGTQLSVL.

This clonotype was found a few times. The chain employs TRBV18 and TRBJ1-1; D is unclear. CDR1 and CDR2 (germline): KGHSH, LQKENI. The CDR3 runs 13 residues. The germline V and J ends were trimmed by 3 bases and 4 bases, with 9 bases remaining between them. DNA for the CDR3: TGTGCCAGCTCACCTTCATGGGCCACTGAAGCTTTCTTT. Protein product: CASSPSWATEAFF.

In its sample, this clonotype was seen a few times. The rearrangement links TRBV12-3 or TRBV12-4 to TRBJ2-1, with unresolved D. Trimming left V 3 bases short and J 0 bases short, with 9 bases between. The CDR3 sequence is 15 residues long. The CDR3 DNA sequence: TGTGCCAGCAGTTTGCGTCAGACCTCCTACAATGAGCAGTTCTTC. Residues: CASSLRQTSYNEQFF.

This clonotype was seen only a few times. This chain links TRBV29-1 with TRBJ1-1; weak D call: TRBD1 (5 bases). Germline lookup yields CDR1 SQVTM and CDR2 ANQGSEA. This CDR3 spans 13 amino acids. V lost 5 bases and J 6 bases, leaving 16 bases between the germline ends. CDR3 sequence (DNA): TGCAGCGTTAATCCTCGGGGGAGCGCTGAAGCTTTCTTT. Translated: CSVNPRGSAEAFF.

The chain links TRBV10-3 to TRBJ2-3, with D tentatively TRBD2 (5 bases). Trimming removed 3 bases at V and 3 bases at J, with 13 bases between. The V gene's germline CDR1 is ENHRY and CDR2 SYGVKD. The CDR3 spans 15 residues. The CDR3 loop is CAISEGDYQTDTQYF. CDR3 in DNA: TGTGCCATCAGTGAAGGAGACTACCAAACAGATACGCAGTATTTT.

The V gene is TRBV2, the J gene TRBJ1-2; 7 bases map to TRBD1. The J segment lost 2 bases and the V segment lost 6 bases, leaving 12 bases of the junction unmatched. CDR3 length: 16 residues. The germline gives CDR1 SNHLY, CDR2 FYNNEI. The CDR3 DNA follows: TGTGCCAGCAGGAAAAGTGGAAGGGACAGAAACTATGGCTACACCTTC. Protein: CASRKSGRDRNYGYTF.

This clonotype was counted many times. The gene calls are TRBV6-5 and TRBJ2-7; 7 bases match TRBD2. This CDR3 has 15 amino acids. With V trimmed by 10 bases and J by 0 bases, 12 bases remained unmatched. Germline CDR1 MNHEY, CDR2 SVGAGI. As DNA, the CDR3 is TGTGCCACGAGACGGGGGGAGGAAAACTCCTACGAGCAGTACTTC. Protein sequence: CATRRGEENSYEQYF.

The chain carries TRBV29-1 and TRBJ2-3; D possibly corresponds to TRBD2 (6 bases). The CDR3 spans 14 residues. Germline V gives CDR1 SQVTM, CDR2 ANQGSEA. Trimming removed 4 bases from V and 2 bases from J, with 13 bases in between. CDR3 in amino acids: CSVVEGIVTDTQYF. The CDR3 DNA follows: TGCAGCGTTGTGGAGGGGATCGTCACAGATACGCAGTATTTT.

CDR3 residues: CSARDGTSGSLNEQFF. In DNA, the CDR3 is TGCAGTGCTAGAGATGGGACTAGCGGGAGTCTGAATGAGCAGTTCTTC. The chain has TRBV20-1 and TRBJ2-1; 14 nucleotides match TRBD2. V lost 0 bases, J lost 7 bases, and 5 bases stayed unmatched. Germline values: CDR1 DFQATT, CDR2 SNEGSKA (reference sequence). CDR3 size: 16 residues.

This chain joins TRBV14 and TRBJ2-3; no firm D call. From germline, CDR1 is SGHDN and CDR2 FVKESK. There are 13 residues in the CDR3. V was cut by 1 base and J by 4 bases, with 6 bases left in between. CDR3 residues: CASSQVPSDTQYF. In DNA, the CDR3 is TGTGCCAGCAGCCAAGTCCCATCAGATACGCAGTATTTT. Complete variable domain (other parts from reference TRBV14 and TRBJ2-3): EAGVTQFPSHSVIEKGQTVTLRCDPISGHDNLYWYRRVMGKEIKFLLHFVKESKQDESGMPNNRFLAERTGGTYSTLKVQPAELEDSGVYFCASSQVPSDTQYFGPGTRLTVL.

The chain links TRBV20-1 to TRBJ2-2; D not certain. Looked up from germline, CDR1 is DFQATT and CDR2 is SNEGSKA (reference sequence). V shed 1 base and J shed 8 bases, with 5 bases lying between them. The CDR3 length is 11 residues. Here the CDR3 reads CSARVGGELFF. The CDR3 DNA follows: TGCAGTGCTAGAGTCGGGGGGGAGCTGTTTTTT.

In its sample, this clonotype was seen once. The V and J genes are TRBV7-3 and TRBJ1-6; 10 bases line up with TRBD1. This CDR3 is built from 16 residues. V was clipped by 1 base and J by 8 bases; unmatched bases: 5. Germline loops: CDR1 SGHTA, CDR2 FQGTGA. CDR3 sequence: CASSLMGTGADSPLHF. The DNA for the CDR3 is TGTGCCAGCAGCTTAATGGGGACAGGGGCAGATTCACCCCTCCACTTT.

This chain uses TRBV25-1 with TRBJ2-2, with TRBD1 matching over 8 bases. The length of the CDR3 is 14 residues. V gave up 5 bases and J gave up 3 bases; unmatched junction bases: 2. CDR1 is MGHDK, CDR2 SYGVNS, per germline. The CDR3 sequence: CASSRTGHTGELFF. The DNA of the CDR3 is TGTGCCAGCAGTCGGACAGGGCACACCGGGGAGCTGTTTTTT. The complete variable domain, with remaining parts taken from reference TRBV25-1 and TRBJ2-2, reads EADIYQTPRYLVIGTGKKITLECSQTMGHDKMYWYQQDPGMELHLIHYSYGVNSTEKGDLSSESTVSRIRTEHFPLTLESARPSHTSQYLCASSRTGHTGELFFGEGSRLTVL.

V usage is TRBV18 and J usage is TRBJ1-1; D not certain. The CDR3 loop spans 12 amino acids. The V end was cut by 0 bases, the J end by 8 bases, with 7 bases between. Germline-derived CDR1 and CDR2 are KGHSH and LQKENI. CDR3 protein: CASSPPMGEAFF. As DNA, the CDR3 is TGTGCCAGCTCACCACCGATGGGAGAAGCTTTCTTT.

The chain uses TRBV9 and TRBJ2-2, with D possibly being TRBD1 (6 bases). The CDR3 covers 16 residues. Germline CDR1 is SGDLS and CDR2 is YYNGEE. V lost 5 bases and J lost 6, with 20 bases in between. The CDR3 nucleotides are TGTGCCAGCAGTGTAACAGGGAATCGGATGGCCGGGGAGCTGTTTTTT. As protein: CASSVTGNRMAGELFF. Full variable domain (rest looked up from reference TRBV9 and TRBJ2-2): DSGVTQTPKHLITATGQRVTLRCSPRSGDLSVYWYQQSLDQGLQFLIQYYNGEERAKGNILERFSAQQFPDLHSELNLSSLELGDSALYFCASSVTGNRMAGELFFGEGSRLTVL.

This clonotype has more than one count but fewer than ten. The genes are TRBV23-1 and TRBJ2-1; D ambiguous. TRBV23-1 is an ORF, and what it does is uncertain. The CDR3 runs 15 residues. V lost 0 bases to trimming and J lost 5 bases, with 11 bases between them. CDR3 nucleotide sequence: TGCGCCAGCAGTCAATCGGAGAAAATGGACAATGAGCAGTTCTTC. Its translation: CASSQSEKMDNEQFF.

This clonotype came up a few times. The rearrangement uses TRBV9 and TRBJ2-2; the match to TRBD2 covers 8 bases. V lost 2 bases and J lost 1; bases outside the gene matches: 7. There are 17 residues in the CDR3. The germline V gene has CDR1 SGDLS and CDR2 YYNGEE. CDR3 residues: CASSVRAGVGNTGELFF. For the CDR3, the DNA is TGTGCCAGCAGCGTCCGAGCGGGAGTAGGGAACACCGGGGAGCTGTTTTTT.

This chain joins TRBV24-1 and TRBJ2-1, with 8 bases that match TRBD2. The CDR3 length is 12 residues. Germline lookup yields CDR1 KGHDR and CDR2 SFDVKD. J lost 9 bases, V lost 5 bases, and 2 bases had no gene match. CDR3 residues: CATSAAGGEQFF. The DNA for the CDR3 is TGTGCCACCAGTGCGGCGGGAGGTGAGCAGTTCTTC.

This clonotype was observed a handful of times. This chain uses TRBV6-6 with TRBJ2-7, with 7 bases identical to TRBD2. CDR1 and CDR2 (germline): MNHNY, SVGAGI (reference sequence). With 6 bases clipped from V and 2 bases from J, the junction kept 4 bases outside the gene matches. The CDR3 is made up of 13 amino acids. CDR3 bases: TGTGCCAGCAGGCGGGAGTATCCCTACGAGCAGTACTTC. It translates to CASRREYPYEQYF.

This clonotype was detected a few times. This chain uses TRBV3-1 with TRBJ2-7; no definite D call. The CDR3 consists of 11 residues. The V end lost 1 base, the J end lost 10 bases, and 8 bases lay between the germline ends. CDR1 is LGHDT, CDR2 YNNKEL, per germline (reference sequence). CDR3 coding DNA: TGTGCCAGCAGCCAAGGGGCTCCTCAGTACTTC. Translating gives CASSQGAPQYF.